This entry concerns a single T cell receptor beta chain. Its specific antigen is unknown. No base quality values were provided; no much bigger clone lies one nucleotide off. This specimen belongs to a study of T cells in Graves' hyperthyroidism and ophthalmopathy (dated by TCRdb to about 2019). In terms of the full investigation: Peripheral blood samples were taken at the time of initial diagnosis, prior to any treatment. In several Graves' hyperthyroidism patients, the study also compared T-cell repertoires from thyroid tissue with T-cell repertoires from blood. Once sampling was done, hyperthyroidism patients were given methimazole at a starting dose of 30 mg daily, whereas ophthalmopathy patients were given high-dose intravenous methylprednisolone. To identify distinguishing TCR V-J signatures, a discovery cohort of about 100 patients was used, comprising roughly 45 with Graves' ophthalmopathy and about 59 with stable Graves' hyperthyroidism. According to the paper, TCR Vbeta CDR3 sequencing was carried out on about 140 peripheral blood samples, which came from about 45 ophthalmopathy, 75 or so hyperthyroidism and roughly 17 progressor patients. An independent validation cohort of about 19 hyperthyroidism patients and over 15 patients who later progressed to ophthalmopathy tested prospective prediction of ophthalmopathy. The roughly 100 discovery patients were randomly split 7:3 into training and test sets. Overall study results and their limits: Ophthalmopathy was separated from stable hyperthyroidism by a 13 V-J signature model, with about 86% sensitivity and roughly 84% specificity obtained in cross-validation and 80%/75% obtained in testing. Most expanded thyroid clonotypes (frequency above 0.001) were also detected in blood, a finding suggesting that blood repertoires may reflect thyroid immune responses. No statistical method was used to set the sample size in advance, and investigators knew the group allocation. During validation, the model predicted progression to ophthalmopathy a median of approximately 7 months ahead of onset, with 60% to 71% sensitivity and about 75% specificity.

Graves' hyperthyroidism was defined as stable when no progression to ophthalmopathy occurred over 18 months of follow-up. Hyperthyroidism patients were aged 18 to 65 years and newly diagnosed, with disease duration of less than 2 months. Any patient with an uncontrolled infection, another autoimmune disease, pregnancy or lactation was excluded. Diagnoses relied on clinical symptoms, serum thyroxine and TRAb, thyroid ultrasound and orbital computed tomography. PBMCs were isolated from about 9.2 ml of fresh peripheral blood by Ficoll-Paque density gradient centrifugation. Total RNA was extracted with Trizol reagent, and quality was checked on an Agilent 2100 Bioanalyzer. Amplification of TCR beta CDR3 regions was carried out from RNA transcripts. For the first round of RT-PCR on the TCR CDR3, the HTBI primer set was used together with the Qiagen OneStep RT-PCR kit. Libraries were constructed in a second round of multiplex PCR, after which size selection and purification were carried out. Sequencing of the libraries was done on an Illumina HiSeq2000 using paired-end 100 bp reads. Regarding the original processing steps: SOAPnuke was used to process the raw data, with reads discarded if the reads contained adapters or uncalled bases, had a mean Phred below 15, or lacked an exact constant-primer or identifier match. COPE v1.2.5 was used to merge high-quality paired reads, and clonotypes were defined as unique nucleotide sequences. MiTCR v1.1 was used to align the clonotypes against IMGT TRBV, TRBD and TRBJ reference segments. The analysis was restricted to V-J combinations with a frequency above 0.0001, which together covered about 99% of the repertoires. The TCS score was defined as F50 (clonal expansion) divided by E x V (chaos), with BLOSUM62-based TCRdist calculated between CDR3 peptides within each V-J. Welch's t-statistics and random forest reduced approximately 520 V-J features to 10 to 15, which were used in a naive Bayes classifier (R e1071). Starting from the raw public reads, TCRdb applied fastp trimming at Q25, assembled clones with MiXCR and retained in-frame beta chains. CDR3 protein duplicates are merged, each entry listing the most common genes and DNA. TCRdb, not the authors, supplied the V and J calls. The sample profile shows 600,000 to 750,000 distinct CDR3 sequences; roughly 17% of them were found once. In total, the top ten clones hold around 16% of the sample.

Deletion took 1 base off V and 5 bases off J, with a span of 15 bases between the germline ends. CDR1 SGHNT and CDR2 YENEEA were looked up in the germline V gene. Including cysteine and phenylalanine, the CDR3 has 16 amino acids. Only the CDR3 portion is preserved as DNA: 48 bases, with reading frame beginning at the first base. This clonotype was obtained from a man aged 45-60 years with Graves' hyperthyroidism. Sample: blood. In this chain, TRBV11-3 is recombined with TRBJ2-1; the D region is possibly TRBD1 or TRBD2, each matching across 5 bases. The CDR3 sequence is CASSLAGREAHNEQFF. The DNA sequence is as follows: TGTGCCAGCAGCTTAGCGGGACGGGAAGCCCACAATGAGCAGTTCTTC.